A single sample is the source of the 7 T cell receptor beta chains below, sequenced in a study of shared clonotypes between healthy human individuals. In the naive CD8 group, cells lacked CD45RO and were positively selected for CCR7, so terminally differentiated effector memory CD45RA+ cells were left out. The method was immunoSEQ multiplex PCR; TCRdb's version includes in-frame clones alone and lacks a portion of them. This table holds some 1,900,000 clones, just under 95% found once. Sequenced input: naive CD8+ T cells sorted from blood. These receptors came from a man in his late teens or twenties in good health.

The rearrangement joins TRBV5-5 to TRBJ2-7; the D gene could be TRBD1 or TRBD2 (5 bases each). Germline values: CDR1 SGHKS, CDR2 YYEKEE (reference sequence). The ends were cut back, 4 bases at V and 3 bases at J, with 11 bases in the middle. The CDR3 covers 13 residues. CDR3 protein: CASSLGDLYEQYF. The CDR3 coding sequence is TGTGCCAGCAGCCTTGGGGACCTCTACGAGCAGTACTTC.

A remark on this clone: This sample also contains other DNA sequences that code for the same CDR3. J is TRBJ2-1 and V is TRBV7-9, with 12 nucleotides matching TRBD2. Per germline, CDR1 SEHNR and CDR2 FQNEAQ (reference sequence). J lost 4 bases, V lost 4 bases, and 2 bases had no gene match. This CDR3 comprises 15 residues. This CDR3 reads CASSSGTSGYNEQFF. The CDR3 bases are TGTGCCAGCAGCTCGGGGACTAGCGGGTACAATGAGCAGTTCTTC.

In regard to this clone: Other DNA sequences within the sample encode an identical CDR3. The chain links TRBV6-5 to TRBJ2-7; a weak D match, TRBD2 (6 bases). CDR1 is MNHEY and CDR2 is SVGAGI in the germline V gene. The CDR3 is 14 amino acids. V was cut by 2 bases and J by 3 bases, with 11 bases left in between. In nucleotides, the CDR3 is TGTGCCAGCAGTTACGGGACGGGACTCTACGAGCAGTACTTC. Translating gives CASSYGTGLYEQYF.

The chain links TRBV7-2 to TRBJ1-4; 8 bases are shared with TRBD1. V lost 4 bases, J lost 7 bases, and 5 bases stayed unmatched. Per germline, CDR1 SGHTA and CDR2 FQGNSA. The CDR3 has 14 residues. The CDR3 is CASSSPDRVEKLFF. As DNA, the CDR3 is TGTGCCAGCAGCTCCCCGGACAGGGTTGAAAAACTGTTTTTT.

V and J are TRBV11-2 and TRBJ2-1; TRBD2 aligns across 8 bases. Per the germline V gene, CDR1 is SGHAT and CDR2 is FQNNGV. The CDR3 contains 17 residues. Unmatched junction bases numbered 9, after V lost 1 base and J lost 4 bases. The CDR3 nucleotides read TGTGCCAGCAGCTTAGTATATGGCGGGGGGTCATACAATGAGCAGTTCTTC. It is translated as CASSLVYGGGSYNEQFF. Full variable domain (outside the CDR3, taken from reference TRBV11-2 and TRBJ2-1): EAGVAQSPRYKIIEKRQSVAFWCNPISGHATLYWYQQILGQGPKLLIQFQNNGVVDDSQLPKDRFSAERLKGVDSTLKIQPAKLEDSAVYLCASSLVYGGGSYNEQFFGPGTRLTVL.

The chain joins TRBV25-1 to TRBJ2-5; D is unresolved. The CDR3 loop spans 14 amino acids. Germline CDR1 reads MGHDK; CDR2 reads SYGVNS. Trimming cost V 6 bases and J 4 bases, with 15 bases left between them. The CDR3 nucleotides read TGTGCCAGCAGCCAGTTTGTAGTGGGAGAGACCCAGTACTTC. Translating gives CASSQFVVGETQYF. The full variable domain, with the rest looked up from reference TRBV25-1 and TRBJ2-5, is EADIYQTPRYLVIGTGKKITLECSQTMGHDKMYWYQQDPGMELHLIHYSYGVNSTEKGDLSSESTVSRIRTEHFPLTLESARPSHTSQYLCASSQFVVGETQYFGPGTRLLVL.

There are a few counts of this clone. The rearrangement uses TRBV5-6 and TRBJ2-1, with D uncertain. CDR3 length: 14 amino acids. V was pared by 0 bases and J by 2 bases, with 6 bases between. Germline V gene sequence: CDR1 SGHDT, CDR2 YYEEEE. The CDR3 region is CASSLGVPYNEQFF. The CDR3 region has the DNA TGTGCCAGCAGCTTGGGGGTTCCCTACAATGAGCAGTTCTTC.